A selection of T cell receptor beta chains follows, all from one sample in a study of T cell changes during pregnancy in multiple sclerosis. Clones were read by immunoSEQ multiplex PCR, and TCRdb kept only the in-frame ones, dropping some. The sample consists of approximately 83,000 clones, 80% to 95% of them appearing once. The material sequenced was peripheral blood, taken in the first trimester of pregnancy. Receptor source: a female donor with multiple sclerosis, enrolled in a pregnancy study. Each CDR3 is given with its conserved first and last residue. The D gene is left open where the match is weak. Only some rows state a clone size, as once, few, many or a class for expanded clones.

v_gene	j_gene	len	abundance	d_gene	CDR3aa	CDR3nt
TRBV19	TRBJ1-2	14	.	.	CATGQGLRDYGYTF	TGTGCCACTGGTCAGGGCCTGAGAGACTATGGCTACACCTTC
TRBV2	TRBJ2-5	13	.	.	CASSEVVVVYQYF	TGTGCCAGCAGTGAAGTGGTTGTGGTCTACCAGTACTTC
TRBV18	TRBJ1-1	13	.	.	CASSPQGITEAFF	TGTGCCAGCTCACCACAGGGGATCACTGAAGCTTTCTTT
TRBV19	TRBJ1-1	14	.	TRBD1	CASSIQGAGTEAFF	TGTGCCAGTAGTATTCAGGGGGCGGGCACTGAAGCTTTCTTT
TRBV7-2	TRBJ1-1	15	.	.	CASSLVSGGSTEAFF	TGTGCCAGCAGCTTAGTGTCCGGGGGGAGCACTGAAGCTTTCTTT
TRBV6-1	TRBJ1-1	13	.	.	CASMQMVNTEAFF	TGTGCCAGCATGCAGATGGTGAACACTGAAGCTTTCTTT
TRBV19	TRBJ1-6	13	.	.	CASSIGQNSPLHF	TGTGCCAGTAGTATCGGACAGAATTCACCCCTCCACTTT
TRBV9	TRBJ2-5	15	.	.	CASSVGSQTGETQYF	TGTGCCAGCAGCGTAGGAAGTCAGACGGGGGAGACCCAGTACTTC
TRBV18	TRBJ1-4	18	.	TRBD1	CASSITKGQGAPNEKLFF	TGTGCCAGCTCGATCACCAAGGGACAGGGGGCACCTAATGAAAAACTGTTTTTT
TRBV15	TRBJ1-6	15	.	.	CATSPRRGSGSPLHF	TGTGCCACCAGCCCACGCCGCGGGTCGGGTTCACCCCTCCACTTT
TRBV6-5	TRBJ2-7	13	.	.	CASSLDSFYEQYF	TGTGCCAGCAGTCTAGACAGCTTTTACGAGCAGTACTTC
TRBV5-1	TRBJ2-3	12	.	.	CASSTGRDTQYF	TGCGCCAGCAGCACAGGTCGAGATACGCAGTATTTT
TRBV5-1	TRBJ2-7	15	once	TRBD1	CASSPPGQGSYEQYF	TGCGCCAGCAGTCCTCCGGGACAGGGTTCCTACGAGCAGTACTTC
TRBV29-1	TRBJ2-7	12	.	.	CSVGGGSYEQYF	TGCAGCGTTGGGGGCGGTTCCTACGAGCAGTACTTC
TRBV15	TRBJ1-5	15	few	.	CATSSPGARNQPQHF	TGTGCCACCAGCAGCCCAGGGGCTAGGAATCAGCCCCAGCATTTT
TRBV9	TRBJ1-4	15	.	TRBD1	CASSRGTDPNEKLFF	TGTGCCAGCAGCCGTGGGACAGACCCTAATGAAAAACTGTTTTTT
TRBV4-1	TRBJ2-1	17	.	TRBD2	CASSQAGLAGGYNEQFF	TGCGCCAGCAGCCAAGCTGGTCTGGCGGGGGGGTACAATGAGCAGTTCTTC
TRBV15	TRBJ1-5	15	.	.	CATSRAPEGNQPQHF	TGTGCCACCAGCAGAGCCCCCGAGGGCAATCAGCCCCAGCATTTT
TRBV18	TRBJ2-7	14	.	.	CASSPGWTPYEQYF	TGTGCCAGCTCACCGGGATGGACACCTTACGAGCAGTACTTC
TRBV9	TRBJ1-6	15	.	TRBD1	CASSGQGAGNSPLHF	TGTGCCAGCAGCGGACAGGGGGCGGGTAATTCACCCCTCCACTTT
TRBV6-4	TRBJ2-3	14	.	.	CASSAAGLTDTQYF	TGTGCCAGCAGTGCCGCGGGGCTCACAGATACGCAGTATTTT
TRBV9	TRBJ2-5	14	.	.	CASNSGDRQETQYF	TGTGCCAGCAACAGCGGGGACAGGCAAGAGACCCAGTACTTC
TRBV10-3	TRBJ2-7	13	once	TRBD1	CAISGDRAYEQYF	TGTGCCATCAGTGGGGACAGGGCGTACGAGCAGTACTTC
TRBV6-1	TRBJ2-1	17	.	TRBD1	CASSEAPGTGPAGEQFF	TGTGCCAGCAGTGAAGCGCCGGGGACAGGACCCGCGGGTGAGCAGTTCTTC
TRBV19	TRBJ2-1	14	.	.	CASSTPGLRYEQFF	TGTGCCAGTAGCACCCCGGGACTCCGATATGAGCAGTTCTTC
TRBV5-8	TRBJ2-3	17	.	.	CASSPPWGAGGTDTQYF	TGTGCCAGCAGCCCGCCCTGGGGGGCGGGGGGCACAGATACGCAGTATTTT
TRBV21-1	TRBJ2-5	15	.	.	CAITRGGPLAETQYF	TGTGCCATTACTAGGGGGGGGCCGTTGGCCGAGACCCAGTACTTC
TRBV7-3	TRBJ2-1	15	.	TRBD2	CASSENGRGGGEQFF	TGTGCCAGCAGTGAGAATGGGCGGGGGGGCGGTGAGCAGTTCTTC
TRBV27	TRBJ1-2	16	once	TRBD1	CASKPRDGQGASGYTF	TGTGCCAGCAAACCAAGGGACGGGCAGGGGGCGTCTGGCTACACCTTC
TRBV12-5	TRBJ2-6	18	.	TRBD2	CASGWTSGGPGGANVLTF	TGTGCTAGTGGTTGGACTAGCGGGGGGCCGGGAGGGGCCAACGTCCTGACTTTC
TRBV19	TRBJ1-6	15	.	.	CASSLQGHSNSPLHF	TGTGCCAGTAGTCTCCAGGGACATAGTAATTCACCCCTCCACTTT
TRBV9	TRBJ2-6	17	.	TRBD1	CASSGTGVVSGANVLTF	TGTGCCAGCAGCGGGACAGGGGTAGTCTCTGGGGCCAACGTCCTGACTTTC
TRBV7-9	TRBJ2-7	15	.	.	CASSLGPGASYEQYF	TGTGCCAGCAGCTTAGGACCTGGGGCCTCCTACGAGCAGTACTTC
TRBV30	TRBJ1-4	12	.	TRBD1	CACDRGNEKLFF	TGTGCCTGTGACAGGGGTAATGAAAAACTGTTTTTT
TRBV7-9	TRBJ1-1	15	.	.	CASSPVAPGNTEAFF	TGTGCCAGCAGCCCCGTGGCCCCAGGGAACACTGAAGCTTTCTTT